This record looks at one T cell receptor beta chain sequence and its context. As yet, its antigen is unknown. An end of the junction does not agree with germline; a read error may underlie this. cDNA specific to TCR beta was made from about 550 ng of total RNA, with a constant-region primer employed for priming. Three nested multiplex PCR rounds, a slightly modified ARM-PCR, produced the libraries for TCR beta. TRBV1-TRBV30 forward primers paired with a C-beta reverse primer were used in the first two PCR rounds, which ran roughly 10 cycles each. TCRdb re-called the multiplex PCR reads with MiXCR, one entry per CDR3 protein. The table lists 320,000 or so distinct CDR3 sequences, about 60% of them singletons. Germline DNA was also extracted, while the blood RNA originated from unsorted whole blood. Chronic HBV infection affected patients, none of whom had received treatment. The data were taken from a study of tumor-infiltrating lymphocytes in primary liver carcinoma. On the study more broadly: Tumors measured roughly 4.2 to 10 cm and were stage T1-T3 N0M0.

CDR1 and CDR2 from the germline V gene are LGHNA and YNFKEQ. The CDR3 is 13 amino acids. Study-level results: Relative to tumor region pairs, the tumor-adjacent and tumor-blood pairs showed overlap that was lower. The study found a significantly higher top-250-clone fraction in tumors than in blood (p = 0.039).

This chain uses TRBV4-2 with TRBJ2-7; D unresolved. This sequence was found in a man aged 40-50 years with primary liver carcinoma and hepatitis B virus infection. The sample was peripheral blood. The CDR3 protein is CASSLEMESERYF. The CDR3 coding sequence is TGTGCCAGCAGCCTAGAGATGGAGAGCGAGCGGTACTTC.